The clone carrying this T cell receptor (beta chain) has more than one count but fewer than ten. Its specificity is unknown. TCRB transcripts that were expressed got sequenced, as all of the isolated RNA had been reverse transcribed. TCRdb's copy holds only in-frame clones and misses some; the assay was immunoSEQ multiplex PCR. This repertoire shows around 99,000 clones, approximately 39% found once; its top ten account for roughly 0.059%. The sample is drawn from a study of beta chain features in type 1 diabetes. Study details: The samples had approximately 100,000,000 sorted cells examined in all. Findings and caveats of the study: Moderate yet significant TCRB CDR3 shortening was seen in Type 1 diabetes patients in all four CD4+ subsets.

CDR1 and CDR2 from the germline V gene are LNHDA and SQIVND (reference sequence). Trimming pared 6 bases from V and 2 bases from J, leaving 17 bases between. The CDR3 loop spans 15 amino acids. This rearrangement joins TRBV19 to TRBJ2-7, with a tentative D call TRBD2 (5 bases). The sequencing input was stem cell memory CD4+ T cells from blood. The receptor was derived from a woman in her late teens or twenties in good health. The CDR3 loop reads CASRRAALPAYEQYF. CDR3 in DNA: TGTGCCAGTAGACGAGCGGCCCTGCCGGCCTACGAGCAGTACTTC.